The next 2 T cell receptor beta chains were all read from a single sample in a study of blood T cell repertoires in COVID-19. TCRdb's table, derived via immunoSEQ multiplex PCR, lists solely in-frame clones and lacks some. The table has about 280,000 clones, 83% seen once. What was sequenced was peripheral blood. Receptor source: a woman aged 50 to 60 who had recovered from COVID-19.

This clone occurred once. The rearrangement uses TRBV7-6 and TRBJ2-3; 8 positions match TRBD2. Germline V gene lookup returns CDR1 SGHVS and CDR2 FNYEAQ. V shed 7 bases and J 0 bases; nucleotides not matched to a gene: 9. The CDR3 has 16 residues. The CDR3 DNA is TGTGCCAGCAAAGCGGGAGCGGGGACTAGCACAGATACGCAGTATTTT. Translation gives CASKAGAGTSTDTQYF.

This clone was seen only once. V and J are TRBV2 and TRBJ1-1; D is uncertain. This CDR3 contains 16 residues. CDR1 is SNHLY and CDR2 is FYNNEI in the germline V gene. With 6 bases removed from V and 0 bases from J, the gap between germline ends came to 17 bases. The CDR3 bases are TGTGCCAGCAGAATTGAGGGAACCCGCATGAACACTGAAGCTTTCTTT. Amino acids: CASRIEGTRMNTEAFF.